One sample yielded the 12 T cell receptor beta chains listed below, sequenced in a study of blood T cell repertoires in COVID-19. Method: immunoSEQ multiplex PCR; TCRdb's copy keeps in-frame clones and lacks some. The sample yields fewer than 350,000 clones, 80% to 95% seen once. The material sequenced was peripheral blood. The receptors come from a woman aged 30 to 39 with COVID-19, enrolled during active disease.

The CDR3 sequence is CASSVKGQADYEQYF. CDR3 DNA sequence: TGTGCCAGTAGTGTAAAGGGACAGGCAGACTACGAGCAGTACTTC. The chain carries TRBV19 and TRBJ2-7; 8 nucleotides line up with TRBD1. The CDR3 covers 15 residues. After removal of 5 bases from V and 3 bases from J, the junction contained 9 bases not matched to a gene. Germline CDR1 LNHDA, CDR2 SQIVND (reference sequence).

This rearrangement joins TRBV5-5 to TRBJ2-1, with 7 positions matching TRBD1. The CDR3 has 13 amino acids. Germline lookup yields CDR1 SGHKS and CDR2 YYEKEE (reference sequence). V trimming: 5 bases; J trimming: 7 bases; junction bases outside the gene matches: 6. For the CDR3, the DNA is TGTGCCAGCAGTCCACAGGGGCTGAATGAGCAGTTCTTC. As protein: CASSPQGLNEQFF.

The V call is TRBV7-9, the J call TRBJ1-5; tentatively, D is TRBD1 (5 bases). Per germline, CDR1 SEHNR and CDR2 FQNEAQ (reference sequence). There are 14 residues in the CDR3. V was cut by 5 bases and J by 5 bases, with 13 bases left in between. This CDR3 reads CASSADGGDQPQHF. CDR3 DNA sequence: TGTGCCAGCAGCGCCGACGGGGGGGATCAGCCCCAGCATTTT. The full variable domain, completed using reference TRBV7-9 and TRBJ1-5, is DTGVSQNPRHKITKRGQNVTFRCDPISEHNRLYWYRQTLGQGPEFLTYFQNEAQLEKSRLLSDRFSAERPKGSFSTLEIQRTEQGDSAMYLCASSADGGDQPQHFGDGTRLSIL.

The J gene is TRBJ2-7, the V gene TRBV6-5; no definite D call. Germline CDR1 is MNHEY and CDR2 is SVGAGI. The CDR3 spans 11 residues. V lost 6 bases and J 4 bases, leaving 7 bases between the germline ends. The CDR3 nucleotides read TGTGCCAGCAGGCGGATTTACGAGCAGTACTTC. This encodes CASRRIYEQYF.

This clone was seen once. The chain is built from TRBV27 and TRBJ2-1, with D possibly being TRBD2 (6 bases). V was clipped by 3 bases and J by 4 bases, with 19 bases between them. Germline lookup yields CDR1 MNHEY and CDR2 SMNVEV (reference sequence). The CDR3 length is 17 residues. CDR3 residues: CASSLGLPSGGYNEQFF. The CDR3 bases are TGTGCCAGCAGTTTGGGACTGCCCTCCGGGGGTTACAATGAGCAGTTCTTC.

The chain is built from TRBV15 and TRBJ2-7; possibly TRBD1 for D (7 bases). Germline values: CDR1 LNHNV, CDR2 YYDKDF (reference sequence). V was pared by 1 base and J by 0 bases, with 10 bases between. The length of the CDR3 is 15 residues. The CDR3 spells CATSRGRGVSYEQYF. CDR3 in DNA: TGTGCCACCAGCAGAGGCAGGGGGGTCTCCTACGAGCAGTACTTC. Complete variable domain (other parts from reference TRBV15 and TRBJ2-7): DAMVIQNPRYQVTQFGKPVTLSCSQTLNHNVMYWYQQKSSQAPKLLFHYYDKDFNNEADTPDNFQSRRPNTSFCFLDIRSPGLGDTAMYLCATSRGRGVSYEQYFGPGTRLTVT.

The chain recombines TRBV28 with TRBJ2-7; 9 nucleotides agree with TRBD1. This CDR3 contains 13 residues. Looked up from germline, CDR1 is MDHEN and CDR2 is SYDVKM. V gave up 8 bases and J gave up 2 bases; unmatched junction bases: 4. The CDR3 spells CASRDRVAYEQYF. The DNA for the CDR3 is TGTGCCAGCCGGGACAGGGTCGCCTACGAGCAGTACTTC.

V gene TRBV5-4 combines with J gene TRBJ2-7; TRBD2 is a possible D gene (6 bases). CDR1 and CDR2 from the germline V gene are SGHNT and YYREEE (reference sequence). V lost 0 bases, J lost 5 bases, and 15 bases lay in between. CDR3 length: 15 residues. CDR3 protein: CASSLDAGTGNEQYF. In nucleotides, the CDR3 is TGTGCCAGCAGCTTGGACGCGGGAACGGGAAACGAGCAGTACTTC. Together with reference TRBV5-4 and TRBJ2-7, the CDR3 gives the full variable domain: ETGVTQSPTHLIKTRGQQVTLRCSSQSGHNTVSWYQQALGQGPQFIFQYYREEENGRGNFPPRFSGLQFPNYSSELNVNALELDDSALYLCASSLDAGTGNEQYFGPGTRLTVT.

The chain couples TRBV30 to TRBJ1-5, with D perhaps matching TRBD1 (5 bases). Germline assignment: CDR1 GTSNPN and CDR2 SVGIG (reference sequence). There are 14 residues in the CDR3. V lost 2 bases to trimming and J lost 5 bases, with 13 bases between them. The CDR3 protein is CAWSTRRGHQPQHF. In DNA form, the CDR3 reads TGTGCCTGGAGTACCCGGAGGGGTCATCAGCCCCAGCATTTT.

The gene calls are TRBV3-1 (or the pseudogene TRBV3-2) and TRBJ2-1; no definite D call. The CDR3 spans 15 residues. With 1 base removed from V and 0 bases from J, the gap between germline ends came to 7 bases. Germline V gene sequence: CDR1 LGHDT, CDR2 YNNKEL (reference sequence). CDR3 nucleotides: TGTGCCAGCAGCCAAGGACGGAGCTCCTACAATGAGCAGTTCTTC. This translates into CASSQGRSSYNEQFF.

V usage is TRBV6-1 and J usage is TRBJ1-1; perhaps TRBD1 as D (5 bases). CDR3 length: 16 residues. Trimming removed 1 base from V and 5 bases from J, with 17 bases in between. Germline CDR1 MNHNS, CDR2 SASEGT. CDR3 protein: CASSEVGSIRGTEAFF. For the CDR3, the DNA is TGTGCCAGCAGTGAAGTAGGATCGATCCGGGGGACTGAAGCTTTCTTT.

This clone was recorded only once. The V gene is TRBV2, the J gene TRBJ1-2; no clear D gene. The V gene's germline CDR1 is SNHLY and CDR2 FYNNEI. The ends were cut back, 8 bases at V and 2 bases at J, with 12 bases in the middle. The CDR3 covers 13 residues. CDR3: CASSLGRNYGYTF. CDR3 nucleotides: TGTGCCAGCTCCCTTGGGAGAAACTATGGCTACACCTTC. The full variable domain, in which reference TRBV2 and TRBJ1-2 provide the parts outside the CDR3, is EPEVTQTPSHQVTQMGQEVILRCVPISNHLYFYWYRQILGQKVEFLVSFYNNEISEKSEIFDDQFSVERPDGSNFTLKIRSTKLEDSAMYFCASSLGRNYGYTFGSGTRLTVV.